This record covers a single T cell receptor (beta chain). What this receptor recognizes is not known. Base qualities are missing; no much larger clone stands one base away. This sample was included in a study of control samples from healthy donors and cancer patients (TCRdb year 2020). Libraries were constructed by the immunoSEQ multiplex PCR assay. TCRdb's version of the immuneACCESS table is confined to in-frame rearrangements and falls short of the full clone set. An unresolved V gene accounts for under half of the shortfall where checked; the remainder is of unknown origin. This sample gives 60,000 to 75,000 clones in total; approximately 89% of them show up just once. The ten largest clones represent about 6% of the sample. V and J lose 2 bases and 4 bases, and a span of 11 bases separates them. The CDR3, cysteine through phenylalanine, is 15 amino acids long. Of the read, only the CDR3 DNA is kept; its 45 bases are in frame from base 1. The germline V gene (reference sequence) yields MNHEY for CDR1 and SMNVEV for CDR2.

Rearrangement joined TRBV27 to TRBJ2-2, with TRBD2 perhaps the D gene, on 6 matching bases. This clonotype was sampled from a man aged 60-69 years with colorectal cancer. The sequencing input was PBMCs. The nucleotides read TGTGCCAGCAGTTTACTGCCCGGGAGCACCGGGGAGCTGTTTTTT. It is translated as CASSLLPGSTGELFF.